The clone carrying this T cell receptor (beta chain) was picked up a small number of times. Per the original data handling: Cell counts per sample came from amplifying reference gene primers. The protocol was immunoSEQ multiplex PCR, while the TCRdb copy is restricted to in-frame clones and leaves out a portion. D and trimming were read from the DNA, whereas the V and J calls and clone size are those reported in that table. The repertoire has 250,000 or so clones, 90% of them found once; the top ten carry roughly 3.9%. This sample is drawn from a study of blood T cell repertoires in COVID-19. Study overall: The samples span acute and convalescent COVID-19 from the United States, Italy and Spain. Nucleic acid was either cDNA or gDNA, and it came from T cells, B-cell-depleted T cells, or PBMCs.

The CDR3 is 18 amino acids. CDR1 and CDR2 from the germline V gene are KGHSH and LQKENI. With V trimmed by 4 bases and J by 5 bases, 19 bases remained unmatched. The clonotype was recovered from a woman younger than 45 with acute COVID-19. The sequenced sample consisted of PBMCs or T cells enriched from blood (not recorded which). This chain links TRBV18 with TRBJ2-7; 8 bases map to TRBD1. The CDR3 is CASSLNLLTPGQEDEQYF. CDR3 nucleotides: TGTGCCAGCTCACTGAACCTACTGACCCCGGGACAGGAGGACGAGCAGTACTTC.